This is a list of T cell receptor beta chains from one sample in a study of identical twins. MiXCR was run by TCRdb on the 5' RACE reads, yielding one entry per CDR3 protein. The data show around 960,000 distinct CDR3 sequences, roughly 12% seen once. This sample also belongs to another study, concerning yellow fever vaccine responses in identical twins.

Sequencing used PBMCs. These receptors all stem from a woman aged 18-29 years in good health. Each CDR3 is given with its conserved first and last residue. D genes are given only for firm matches.

>TRBV11-2|TRBJ2-7|TRBD2
CASRDAAGAPYEQYF
>TRBV13|TRBJ2-1|TRBD2
CASSSGLAGSYEQFF
>TRBV29-1|TRBJ2-2|-
CSVLPGLNTGELFF
>TRBV29-1|TRBJ2-5|-
CSVEQGGGTQYF
>TRBV5-5|TRBJ2-3|-
CASSSLAASTDTQYF
>TRBV28|TRBJ2-2|-
CATTGNTGELFF
>TRBV14|TRBJ2-1|TRBD2
CASSPYESGLARIDEQFF
>TRBV2|TRBJ2-7|TRBD1
CASSVATGGYEQYF
>TRBV5-1|TRBJ2-3|TRBD1
CASSQQGAWTDTQYF
>TRBV27|TRBJ1-5|TRBD1
CASSLSTGRGQPQHF
>TRBV6-5|TRBJ2-1|-
CASSYGSGPSNEQFF
>TRBV5-6|TRBJ2-1|-
CASSFELRNNEQFF
>TRBV2|TRBJ2-7|TRBD2
CASRRENEQYF
>TRBV11-2|TRBJ2-2|-
CASSSTPKGVLNTGELFF
>TRBV24-1|TRBJ2-1|TRBD1
CATSDFQGANEQFF
>TRBV28|TRBJ2-7|-
CASSFQLYEQYF
>TRBV10-2|TRBJ1-5|TRBD1
CASSESGGHQPQHF
>TRBV9|TRBJ2-5|-
CASSVGQHQETQYF
>TRBV4-2|TRBJ1-1|-
CASSQDLIMNTEAFF
>TRBV3-1|TRBJ2-1|TRBD2
CASSQRTSGRAVEQFF
>TRBV5-5|TRBJ2-1|TRBD1
CASSLRQGPYNEQFF
>TRBV5-1|TRBJ2-2|TRBD1
CASRLTGQGTGELFF
>TRBV7-2|TRBJ2-1|TRBD2
CAISSRLAGDGEQFF
>TRBV6-5|TRBJ1-1|TRBD1
CASSYSFGGGNTEAFF
>TRBV5-1|TRBJ2-7|TRBD1
CASSLALGQGLYEQYF
>TRBV5-5|TRBJ1-6|-
CASSPNGSPLHF
>TRBV20-1|TRBJ1-2|-
CSAKRTGIYGYTF
>TRBV3-1|TRBJ2-7|-
CASTIAVGYEQYF
>TRBV28|TRBJ2-7|TRBD2
CASHLAGTSYEQYF
>TRBV7-9|TRBJ2-1|TRBD2
CASSLVLAGAILFF
>TRBV20-1|TRBJ2-3|-
CSASRSSLRTDTQYF
>TRBV6-1|TRBJ2-1|-
CASTHWQVGNEQFF
>TRBV7-2|TRBJ2-3|-
CASSLEVGRSDTQYF
>TRBV5-1|TRBJ2-2|-
CASPHGETGELFF
>TRBV12-3/TRBV12-4|TRBJ2-7|-
CASSSSSETPYEQYF
>TRBV5-1|TRBJ1-4|TRBD1
CASRALTGDNEKLFF
>TRBV5-1|TRBJ2-1|TRBD1
CASSSGQGSNEQFF
>TRBV6-1|TRBJ1-3|TRBD1
CASSLGTGGGNTIYF
>TRBV20-1|TRBJ2-1|TRBD2
CSAIAGGPNEQFF
>TRBV7-3|TRBJ1-2|-
CASSLSQGQGYTF
>TRBV28|TRBJ2-1|TRBD1
CASSKRTGWPYNEQFF
>TRBV12-3/TRBV12-4|TRBJ2-7|-
CASSLVTSSEQYF
>TRBV13|TRBJ2-5|-
CASSSDGAQETQYF
>TRBV6-1|TRBJ2-2|-
CASSSAGQGNTGELFF
>TRBV7-3|TRBJ2-6|-
CASSLGTSRSGANVLTF
>TRBV11-2|TRBJ2-1|TRBD2
CASSLAGGLSEQFF
>TRBV12-3/TRBV12-4|TRBJ1-1|TRBD1
CASSPTGYNEAFF
>TRBV7-9|TRBJ1-2|-
CASSLVQYGYTF
>TRBV4-2|TRBJ2-7|-
CASSQGDSGSYEQYF
>TRBV12-5|TRBJ2-5|-
CASGLVRETQYF
>TRBV10-3|TRBJ2-2|-
CAIRGSTGELFF
>TRBV11-2|TRBJ2-3|-
CASSLGRASTDTQYF
>TRBV12-3/TRBV12-4|TRBJ1-2|-
CAIQLGSRTYTF
>TRBV7-2|TRBJ2-5|TRBD1
CASSLVGQGAVETQYF
>TRBV28|TRBJ2-7|TRBD1
CASSLTGTGVEQYF